This T cell receptor (beta chain) was recovered during a study of T cell repertoires in cytomegalovirus infection. Study-wide background: Public signatures in TCR beta pointed to CMV infection and matching HLA type. Findings and limits, study-wide: Carriers of CMV plus the relevant HLA were identified by cumulative public TCR beta family frequency. HLA-C-restricted TCR beta clonotypes specific for CMV led the ex vivo response.

Via MiXCR, TCRdb re-called the reads, giving one row per CDR3 protein. The repertoire consists of about 680,000 distinct CDR3 sequences, with more than 20% occurring once and the leading ten covering 8%. V lost 6 bases and J lost 5, with 14 bases in between. This CDR3 comprises 14 residues. CDR1 and CDR2 (germline): LNHDA, SQIVND (reference sequence). This clonotype was seen only a few times. Its antigen is unknown. The sequence was obtained from a human donor in good health (CMV status not recorded). Some clones in this sample may be carry-over from other donors' samples. The sample comprised CD8+ T cells from PBMCs. The genes are TRBV19 and TRBJ1-5, with D possibly being TRBD1 (6 bases). CDR3: CASSLRDTHQPQHF. The CDR3 DNA follows: TGTGCCAGTAGCCTCAGGGACACGCATCAGCCCCAGCATTTT.